This T cell receptor (beta chain) was identified during a study of blood T cell repertoires in COVID-19. Study at large: Samples came from the United States, Italy and Spain, spanning acute and convalescent COVID-19. T cells, B-cell-depleted T cells, or PBMCs supplied cDNA or gDNA.

Trimming cost V 4 bases and J 5 bases; bases outside gene matches: 5. CDR1 is SGHDN, CDR2 FVKESK, per germline. The CDR3 covers 14 residues. In the authors' methods: Reference gene primer amplification gave nucleated cell count estimates. TCRdb keeps only in-frame clones here, not all; method: immunoSEQ multiplex PCR. V and J calls and clone size come straight from that table; D and trimming were deduced from the DNA. The data show about 410,000 clones, roughly 90% seen once. The chain links TRBV14 to TRBJ1-1, with 9 bases matching TRBD1. The sequence was obtained from a woman under 40 with active or convalescent COVID-19. Sample: peripheral blood. This chain's CDR3 is CASSLTTGGTEAFF. CDR3 sequence (DNA): TGTGCCAGCAGCCTTACGACAGGGGGGACTGAAGCTTTCTTT. Complete variable domain (other parts from reference TRBV14 and TRBJ1-1): EAGVTQFPSHSVIEKGQTVTLRCDPISGHDNLYWYRRVMGKEIKFLLHFVKESKQDESGMPNNRFLAERTGGTYSTLKVQPAELEDSGVYFCASSLTTGGTEAFFGQGTRLTVV.